This T cell receptor (beta chain) was documented in a study of cytomegalovirus exposure and HLA in healthy donors. Study results and limitations: Productive status was seen about 90% or about 30% of the time for most TCR beta V segments in an earlier analysis. Certain indistinguishable V segments, among them TRBV6-2 and TRBV6-3, were excluded. In a later analysis, TCR beta V- and J-gene trimming showed a link to a missense DCLRE1C variant.

In the case of this clone: What it binds is unknown.

The study ran its PCR with 60 Vbeta and 13 Jbeta primers. Sequencing was performed with immunoSEQ multiplex PCR; in TCRdb, only in-frame clones are kept and a portion is missing. Among about 180,000 clones listed, 76% were seen once. Trimming left V 11 bases short and J 5 bases short, with 16 bases between. The CDR3 is 13 amino acids. Germline assignment: CDR1 MNHEY and CDR2 SMNVEV (reference sequence). The rearrangement joins TRBV27 to TRBJ1-5; D may be TRBD1 (6 bases). Material: PBMCs. The sequence was obtained from a woman aged 25-40 years in good health and CMV-seropositive. This chain's CDR3 is CAGLRDTDQPQHF. The CDR3 bases are TGTGCCGGCCTCCGGGACACCGATCAGCCCCAGCATTTT.